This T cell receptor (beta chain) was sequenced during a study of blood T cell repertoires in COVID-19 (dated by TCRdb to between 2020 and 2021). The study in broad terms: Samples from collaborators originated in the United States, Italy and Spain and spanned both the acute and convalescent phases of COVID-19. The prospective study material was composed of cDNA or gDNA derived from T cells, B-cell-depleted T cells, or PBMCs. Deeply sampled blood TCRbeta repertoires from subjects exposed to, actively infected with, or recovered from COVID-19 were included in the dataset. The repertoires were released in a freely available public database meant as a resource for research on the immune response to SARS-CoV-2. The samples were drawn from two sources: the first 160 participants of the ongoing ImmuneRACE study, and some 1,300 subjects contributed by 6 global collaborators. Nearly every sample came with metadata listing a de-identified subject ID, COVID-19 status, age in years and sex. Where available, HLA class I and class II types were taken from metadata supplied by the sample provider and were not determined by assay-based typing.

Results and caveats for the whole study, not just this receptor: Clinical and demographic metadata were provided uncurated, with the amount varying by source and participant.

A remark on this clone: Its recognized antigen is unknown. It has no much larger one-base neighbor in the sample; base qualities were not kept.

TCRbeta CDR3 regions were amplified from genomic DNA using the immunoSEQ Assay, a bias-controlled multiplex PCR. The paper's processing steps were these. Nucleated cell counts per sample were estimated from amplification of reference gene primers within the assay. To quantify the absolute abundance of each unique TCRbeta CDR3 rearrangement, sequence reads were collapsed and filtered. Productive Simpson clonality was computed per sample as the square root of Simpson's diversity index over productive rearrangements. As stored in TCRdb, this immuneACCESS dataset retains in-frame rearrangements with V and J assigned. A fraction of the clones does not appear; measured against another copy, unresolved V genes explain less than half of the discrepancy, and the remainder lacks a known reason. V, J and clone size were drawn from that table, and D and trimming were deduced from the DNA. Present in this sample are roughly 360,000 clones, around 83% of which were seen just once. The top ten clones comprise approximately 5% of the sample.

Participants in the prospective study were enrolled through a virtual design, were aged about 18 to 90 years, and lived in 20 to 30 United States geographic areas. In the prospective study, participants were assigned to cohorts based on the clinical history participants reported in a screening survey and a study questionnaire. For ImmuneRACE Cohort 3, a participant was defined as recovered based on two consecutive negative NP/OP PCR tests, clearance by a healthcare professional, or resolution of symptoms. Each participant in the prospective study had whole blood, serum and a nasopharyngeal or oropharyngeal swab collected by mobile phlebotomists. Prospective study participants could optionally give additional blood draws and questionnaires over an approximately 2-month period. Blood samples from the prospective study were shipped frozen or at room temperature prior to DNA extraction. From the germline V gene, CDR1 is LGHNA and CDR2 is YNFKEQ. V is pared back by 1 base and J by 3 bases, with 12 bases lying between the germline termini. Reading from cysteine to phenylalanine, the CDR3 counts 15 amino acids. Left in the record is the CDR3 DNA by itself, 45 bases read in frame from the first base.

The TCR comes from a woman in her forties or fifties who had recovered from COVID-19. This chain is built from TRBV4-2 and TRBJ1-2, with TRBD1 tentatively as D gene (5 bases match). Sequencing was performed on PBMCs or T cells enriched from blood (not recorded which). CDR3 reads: CASSQGTGHDYGYTF. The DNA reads TGTGCCAGCAGCCAAGGTACAGGTCACGACTATGGCTACACCTTC.